Listed here is a single TCR beta chain. CDR1 MDHEN and CDR2 SYDVKM come from the germline V gene. The CDR3 contains 15 residues. V was pared by 6 bases and J by 6 bases, with 15 bases between. Authors' data handling: Reference gene primer amplification gave estimated nucleated cell counts. TCRdb's copy holds only in-frame clones and misses some; the assay was immunoSEQ multiplex PCR. That table gives V, J and clone size, and the DNA gave D and trimming. The sample yields 140,000 or so clones, around 91% seen once. This specimen comes from a study of blood T cell repertoires in COVID-19. The chain is built from TRBV28 and TRBJ1-6; D unclear. The TCR sequence derives from a woman aged 60 to 75 with active COVID-19. The sample comprised peripheral blood. The CDR3 DNA reads TGTGCCAGCAGCTCACGAGTGGAGTTTAATTCACCCCTCCACTTT. Translation: CASSSRVEFNSPLHF.